This TCR beta chain emerged from a study of blood T cells in healthy people across ages. With a J-beta primer mix and a sample-barcoded 5' primer, a second PCR ran roughly 6 to 12 cycles. In TCRdb, the 5' RACE reads were re-called with MiXCR into one record per CDR3 protein. The table shows over a million distinct CDR3 sequences, with around 40% occurring only once. Source material: blood. The sequence was collected from a woman between 18 and 30 years old in good health.

The CDR3 is CASSTSGTDHQPQHF. The CDR3 nucleotides are TGTGCCAGCAGTACCTCGGGGACTGATCATCAGCCCCAGCATTTT. The V gene is TRBV27, the J gene TRBJ1-5; possible D gene TRBD1, 5 bases. V lost 5 bases, J lost 5 bases, and 16 bases lay in between. In germline, CDR1 is MNHEY, CDR2 SMNVEV (reference sequence). This CDR3 is 15 amino acids long.